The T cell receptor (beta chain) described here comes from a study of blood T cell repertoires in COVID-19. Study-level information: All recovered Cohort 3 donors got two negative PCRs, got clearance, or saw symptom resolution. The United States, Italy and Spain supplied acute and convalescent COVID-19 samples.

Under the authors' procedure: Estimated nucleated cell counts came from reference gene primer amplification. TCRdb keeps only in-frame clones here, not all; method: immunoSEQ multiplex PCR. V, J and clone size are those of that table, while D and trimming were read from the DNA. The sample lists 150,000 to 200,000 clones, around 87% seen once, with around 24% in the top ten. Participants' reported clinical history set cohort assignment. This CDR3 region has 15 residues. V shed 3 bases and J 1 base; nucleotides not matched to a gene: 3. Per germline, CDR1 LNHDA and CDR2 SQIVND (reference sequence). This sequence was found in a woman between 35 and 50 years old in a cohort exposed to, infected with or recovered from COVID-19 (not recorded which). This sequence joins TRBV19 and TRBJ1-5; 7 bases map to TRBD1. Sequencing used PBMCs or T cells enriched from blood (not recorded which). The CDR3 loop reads CASSISQGSNQPQHF. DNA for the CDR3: TGTGCCAGTAGTATTTCACAGGGGAGCAATCAGCCCCAGCATTTT. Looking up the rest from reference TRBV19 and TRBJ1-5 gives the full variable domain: DGGITQSPKYLFRKEGQNVTLSCEQNLNHDAMYWYRQDPGQGLRLIYYSQIVNDFQKGDIAEGYSVSREKKESFPLTVTSAQKNPTAFYLCASSISQGSNQPQHFGDGTRLSIL.